The 17 T cell receptor beta chains given below trace back to one sample, sequenced in a study of T-cell memory formation after mild COVID-19. TCRdb re-called the 5' RACE reads with MiXCR, one entry per CDR3 protein. This sample has around 320,000 distinct CDR3 sequences, with approximately 19% found just once. The sequencing sample was made of PBMCs or a T cell subset sorted from them (not recorded which). All receptors come from a man younger than 35 who had mild COVID-19 (a few samples of this study predate the infection). Cell type and time point are not known.

The chain uses TRBV4-3 and TRBJ1-5; 9 nucleotides line up with TRBD1. The CDR3 has 15 residues. The V segment lost 0 bases and the J segment 6 bases; nucleotides outside the gene matches: 3. The germline gives CDR1 LGHNA, CDR2 YSLEER. In DNA, the CDR3 is TGCGCCAGCAGCCAAGACTGGGGACAGGGTCAGCCCCAGCATTTT. Encoded protein: CASSQDWGQGQPQHF.

This clonotype was observed a handful of times. This chain links TRBV7-2 with TRBJ2-5; a weak D match, TRBD2 (6 bases). CDR3 length: 15 amino acids. V was shortened by 5 bases and J by 4 bases, with 17 bases between the two germline ends. The germline V gene encodes CDR1 SGHTA and CDR2 FQGNSA. CDR3: CASSRPSEEPETQYF. The CDR3 DNA reads as TGTGCCAGCAGCAGACCTAGCGAGGAACCAGAGACCCAGTACTTC.

This clonotype has more than one count but fewer than ten. The chain has TRBV6-6 and TRBJ2-1; 7 nucleotides align to TRBD1. V was pared by 0 bases and J by 8 bases, with 7 bases of the junction left unmatched. The germline V gene has CDR1 MNHNY and CDR2 SVGAGI (reference sequence). There are 15 residues in the CDR3. The CDR3: CASSYSGDRDHEQFF. CDR3 bases: TGTGCCAGCAGTTACTCCGGCGACAGGGATCATGAGCAGTTCTTC.

The chain couples TRBV4-2 to TRBJ1-2; D is ambiguous. V gave up 3 bases and J gave up 1 base, with 15 bases separating them. Germline CDR1 LGHNA, CDR2 YNFKEQ. CDR3 length: 16 amino acids. The CDR3 nucleotides read TGTGCCAGCAGCCAGAAGCTAGAATGGGGTAACTATGGCTACACCTTC. Translating it yields CASSQKLEWGNYGYTF.

This clonotype showed up just a few times. This chain joins TRBV7-3 and TRBJ2-7, with D possibly TRBD1 on 6 matching bases. The CDR3 is made up of 13 amino acids. The V and J ends lost 2 bases and 7 bases respectively, with 12 bases between them. The germline gives CDR1 SGHTA, CDR2 FQGTGA. The CDR3 nucleotides read TGTGCCAGCAGCTTATGGCCAGGGGAAGAGCAGTACGTC. It specifies CASSLWPGEEQYV.

This clonotype was seen a handful of times. The V and J genes are TRBV7-2 and TRBJ2-1; maybe TRBD2 (6 bases). V lost 1 base and J 13 bases, leaving 14 bases between the germline ends. CDR1 is SGHTA and CDR2 is FQGNSA in the germline V gene. The CDR3 loop spans 13 amino acids. For the CDR3, the DNA is TGTGCCAGCAGCTTAGTGAGGCAGGGAGGTCAGTTCTTC. Its protein is CASSLVRQGGQFF. The whole variable domain, filled in from reference TRBV7-2 and TRBJ2-1, reads GAGVSQSPSNKVTEKGKDVELRCDPISGHTALYWYRQSLGQGLEFLIYFQGNSAPDKSGLPSDRFSAERTGGSVSTLTIQRTQQEDSAVYLCASSLVRQGGQFFGPGTRLTVL.

The chain employs TRBV2 and TRBJ2-3, with TRBD1 matching over 7 bases. Trimming cost V 8 bases and J 2 bases; bases outside gene matches: 1. The V gene's germline CDR1 is SNHLY and CDR2 FYNNEI. CDR3 length: 12 residues. The chain's CDR3 is CASDRDTDTQYF. The DNA for the CDR3 is TGTGCCAGCGACAGGGACACAGATACGCAGTATTTT.

The V call is TRBV4-1, the J call TRBJ1-1, with a possible D match to TRBD1 (6 bases). V was shortened by 1 base and J by 1 base, with 10 bases between the two germline ends. Germline values: CDR1 MGHRA, CDR2 YSYEKL. The CDR3 consists of 15 residues. The CDR3 sequence is CASSQADRRNTEAFF. Written as DNA, the CDR3 is TGCGCCAGCAGCCAAGCCGACAGGAGGAACACTGAAGCTTTCTTT.

V is TRBV6-2 or TRBV6-3 and J is TRBJ2-1, with D uncertain. V shed 8 bases and J shed 6 bases, with 11 bases lying between them. The CDR3 has 12 residues. Germline V gives CDR1 MNHEY, CDR2 SVGEGT. The CDR3 sequence: CASGLGTNEQFF. The CDR3 bases are TGTGCCAGCGGGTTGGGTACCAATGAGCAGTTCTTC.

This clonotype was counted only a few times. This chain joins TRBV9 and TRBJ1-1; D is unclear. The CDR3 has 16 amino acids. The V and J ends lost 4 bases and 0 bases respectively, with 16 bases between them. CDR1 is SGDLS, CDR2 YYNGEE, per germline. The CDR3 loop reads CASSPPKGLLNTEAFF. DNA of the CDR3: TGTGCCAGCAGCCCCCCCAAGGGTCTCTTGAACACTGAAGCTTTCTTT.

V and J are TRBV7-2 and TRBJ2-6; a weak D match, TRBD1 (6 bases). The V and J ends lost 1 base and 1 base respectively, with 17 bases between them. CDR3 length: 19 residues. Germline V gene data show CDR1 as SGHTA and CDR2 as FQGNSA. CDR3 nucleotide sequence: TGTGCCAGCAGCTTAGAGTGGGTATTCCAGGGGTCTGGGGCCAACGTCCTGACTTTC. Translated, it gives CASSLEWVFQGSGANVLTF.

The chain is built from TRBV7-2 and TRBJ1-6; tentative D call: TRBD1 (5 bases). This CDR3 contains 15 residues. Deletions cut 4 bases from V and 6 bases from J, with 13 bases between. Germline assignment: CDR1 SGHTA and CDR2 FQGNSA. Written as DNA, the CDR3 is TGTGCCAGCAGCTGGACGGGGGGGAGTAATTCACCCCTCCACTTT. Translating gives CASSWTGGSNSPLHF.

The chain employs TRBV12-3 or TRBV12-4 and TRBJ2-7; a weak D match, TRBD1 (6 bases). The V end was cut by 7 bases, the J end by 5 bases, with 15 bases between. The CDR3 covers 13 residues. The CDR3 DNA sequence: TGTGCCAGCACCCTTACAGGGATCCACGAGCAGTACTTC. Encoded protein: CASTLTGIHEQYF.

This clonotype was recorded at least ten times. The chain recombines TRBV7-2 with TRBJ1-5; D remains ambiguous. CDR1 is SGHTA and CDR2 is FQGNSA in the germline V gene. This CDR3 is 14 amino acids long. Trimming cost V 5 bases and J 1 base, with 9 bases left between them. In DNA, the CDR3 is TGTGCCAGCAGCCCCGGTTTGAGCAATCAGCCCCAGCATTTT. This codes for CASSPGLSNQPQHF. Looking up the rest from reference TRBV7-2 and TRBJ1-5 gives the full variable domain: GAGVSQSPSNKVTEKGKDVELRCDPISGHTALYWYRQSLGQGLEFLIYFQGNSAPDKSGLPSDRFSAERTGGSVSTLTIQRTQQEDSAVYLCASSPGLSNQPQHFGDGTRLSIL.

In DNA form, the CDR3 reads TGTGCCAGCAGTAGCGAAAAGCGACAGTTCGTATACGAGCAGTACTTC. Protein sequence: CASSSEKRQFVYEQYF. The J gene is TRBJ2-7, the V gene TRBV12-3 or TRBV12-4; D is perhaps TRBD1 (5 bases). Trimming pared 5 bases from V and 4 bases from J, leaving 21 bases between. This CDR3 spans 16 amino acids.

The chain links TRBV20-1 to TRBJ1-2; D is undetermined. Trimming took 7 bases from V and 5 from J, leaving 14 bases between them. CDR1 and CDR2 from the germline V gene are DFQATT and SNEGSKA (reference sequence). This CDR3 contains 12 residues. As DNA, the CDR3 is TGCAGTGTTCCGGGCTTTAATTATGGCTACACCTTC. Amino acids: CSVPGFNYGYTF.

This clonotype was seen more than once but under ten times. The chain employs TRBV29-1 and TRBJ2-1, with 9 bases matching TRBD1. Germline V gene lookup returns CDR1 SQVTM and CDR2 ANQGSEA. V was clipped by 7 bases and J by 6 bases; unmatched bases: 10. The CDR3 runs 14 residues. CDR3 residues: CSGRGDRVFNEQFF. The CDR3, as DNA: TGCAGCGGCCGGGGGGACAGGGTATTCAATGAGCAGTTCTTC.